This passage covers 23 T cell receptor beta chains from one sample sequenced in a study of cytomegalovirus exposure and HLA in healthy donors (dated by TCRdb to the late 2010s). Libraries were prepared through the immunoSEQ multiplex PCR assay. For the multiplex PCR, a mixture combining 60 forward primers for TCR Vbeta segments and 13 reverse primers for TCR Jbeta segments was used. TCRdb obtained this table from immuneACCESS and retained in-frame rearrangements with V and J assigned. These tables miss some clones; where compared with another copy, unresolved V genes account for less than half of the shortfall, and the remainder is unexplained. In this sample the table shows 190,000 or so clones, 80% of which occur a single time. Under 0.85% of the sample is taken by the ten largest. Sequenced sample: PBMCs. These receptors were taken from a boy younger than 18 in good health and CMV-seronegative.

The rearrangement uses TRBV10-3 and TRBJ2-1; D is possibly TRBD1 (6 bases). The V end was cut by 11 bases, the J end by 7 bases, with 18 bases between. From germline, CDR1 is ENHRY and CDR2 SYGVKD. This CDR3 is built from 13 residues. CDR3 coding DNA: TGTGCCGCACAACAGGGAACAGAAAATGAGCAGTTCTTC. It yields the protein CAAQQGTENEQFF.

This clone was seen more than once but under ten times. The chain is built from TRBV5-1 and TRBJ1-4; 7 positions agree with TRBD1. The V segment lost 4 bases and the J segment 11 bases; nucleotides outside the gene matches: 14. There are 15 residues in the CDR3. Germline CDR1 and CDR2: SGHRS and YFSETQ. CDR3 in DNA: TGCGCCAGCAGCACCACAGGGGAATGGGGGAGCAAACTGTTTTTT. Amino acids: CASSTTGEWGSKLFF.

CDR3 residues: CASSTQGRGYEQYF. The CDR3 DNA follows: TGTGCCAGTAGTACCCAGGGTAGAGGCTACGAGCAGTACTTC. The V gene is TRBV19, the J gene TRBJ2-7; the D gene is possibly TRBD1 (5 bases). V dropped 4 bases and J dropped 3 bases, with 13 bases sitting between them. The CDR3 is 14 amino acids. Germline lookup yields CDR1 LNHDA and CDR2 SQIVND (reference sequence).

The rearrangement uses TRBV29-1 and TRBJ1-2; 9 bases align to TRBD1. J was trimmed by 5 bases and V by 6 bases; bases with no gene match: 10. Germline values: CDR1 SQVTM, CDR2 ANQGSEA. CDR3 size: 14 residues. Written as DNA, the CDR3 is TGCAGCGTGAACCCGGGACAGGGCTTTTATGGCTACACCTTC. Protein: CSVNPGQGFYGYTF.

The chain recombines TRBV5-6 with TRBJ1-2; a possible D gene is TRBD1 (5 bases). The CDR3 loop spans 15 amino acids. Germline V lookup: CDR1 SGHDT, CDR2 YYEEEE. Trimming took 2 bases from V and 4 from J, leaving 15 bases between them. The DNA for the CDR3 is TGTGCCAGCAGCTTAGGTGGCGGCAGGGTCTATGGCTACACCTTC. Its protein product is CASSLGGGRVYGYTF.

The chain links TRBV29-1 to TRBJ1-1; tentative D call: TRBD1 (6 bases). CDR1 is SQVTM and CDR2 is ANQGSEA in the germline V gene. The V end lost 5 bases, the J end lost 4 bases, and 14 bases lay between the germline ends. The CDR3 runs to 13 residues. CDR3 residues: CSVRPGETTEAFF. CDR3 DNA sequence: TGCAGCGTTCGTCCAGGGGAGACCACTGAAGCTTTCTTT.

The chain recombines TRBV4-3 with TRBJ2-1; perhaps TRBD2 as D (6 bases). Germline V gives CDR1 LGHNA, CDR2 YSLEER. V was trimmed by 1 base and J by 8 bases, leaving 15 bases between them. This CDR3 has 15 amino acids. In nucleotides, the CDR3 is TGCGCCAGCAGCCAAGGCCCGGGAGAGGTAGATGAGCAGTTCTTC. It codes for CASSQGPGEVDEQFF.

V usage is TRBV9 and J usage is TRBJ2-1; 14 nucleotides line up with TRBD2. Germline V gene data show CDR1 as SGDLS and CDR2 as YYNGEE. The CDR3 contains 17 residues. The ends lost 0 bases at V and 8 bases at J; junction bases unmatched: 7. CDR3 residues: CASSVVGTSGSADEQFF. The CDR3 nucleotides are TGTGCCAGCAGCGTAGTAGGGACTAGCGGGAGTGCGGATGAGCAGTTCTTC.

The chain joins TRBV29-1 to TRBJ2-7; TRBD1 agrees at 7 bases. The CDR3 runs to 14 residues. Germline V gene data show CDR1 as SQVTM and CDR2 as ANQGSEA. Trimming at V came to 6 bases and at J to 2 bases, leaving 10 bases not matched to a gene. The CDR3 DNA follows: TGCAGCGTCGAGTTGCTAACAGGGGCCTACGAGCAGTACTTC. Encoded protein: CSVELLTGAYEQYF.

This chain links TRBV18 with TRBJ1-1; D gene ambiguous. This CDR3 has 14 residues. The germline V gene encodes CDR1 KGHSH and CDR2 LQKENI. The V and J ends lost 1 base and 4 bases respectively, with 10 bases between them. The CDR3 coding sequence is TGTGCCAGCTCACCACAGCCCGAGGGCACTGAAGCTTTCTTT. Its protein product is CASSPQPEGTEAFF.

The sample holds a few counts of this clone. The chain's CDR3 is CASSLDRTYEQYF. The DNA for the CDR3 is TGTGCCAGCAGTTTGGACAGAACCTACGAGCAGTACTTC. The chain couples TRBV2 to TRBJ2-7; possibly TRBD1 for D (6 bases). The CDR3 is made up of 13 amino acids. The ends were cut back, 5 bases at V and 2 bases at J, with 10 bases in the middle. Germline lookup yields CDR1 SNHLY and CDR2 FYNNEI.

V gene TRBV4-1 combines with J gene TRBJ2-1, with 13 bases matching TRBD2. CDR3 size: 15 residues. The germline CDR1 and CDR2 sequences are MGHRA and YSYEKL. Trimming at V came to 1 base and at J to 9 bases, leaving 3 bases not matched to a gene. This CDR3 is CASSQGLAGGREQFF. The CDR3 nucleotides are TGCGCCAGCAGCCAAGGACTAGCGGGGGGTCGTGAGCAGTTCTTC.

The gene calls are TRBV7-9 and TRBJ1-4; weak D call: TRBD1 (5 bases). Trimming left V 0 bases short and J 10 bases short, with 15 bases between. CDR3 size: 15 residues. CDR1 is SEHNR, CDR2 FQNEAQ, per germline (reference sequence). CDR3 residues: CASSLALTGVVKLFF. Written as DNA, the CDR3 is TGTGCCAGCAGCTTAGCGTTAACAGGAGTTGTAAAACTGTTTTTT.

V is TRBV27 and J is TRBJ1-1; unclear D gene. Germline V CDR1 and CDR2: MNHEY, SMNVEV (reference sequence). The length of the CDR3 is 13 residues. V gave up 5 bases and J gave up 4 bases, with 11 bases separating them. The DNA of the CDR3 is TGTGCCAGCAGTATGATGCTGAGCACTGAAGCTTTCTTT. Protein sequence: CASSMMLSTEAFF.

V and J are TRBV4-3 and TRBJ2-3; D is possibly TRBD2 (6 bases). The CDR3 is made up of 17 amino acids. Germline V gene lookup returns CDR1 LGHNA and CDR2 YSLEER. Trimming pared 1 base from V and 3 bases from J, leaving 17 bases between. The CDR3 coding sequence is TGCGCCAGCAGCCAAGGTACGGGGACTTTGGATACAGATACGCAGTATTTT. Encoded protein: CASSQGTGTLDTDTQYF.

The chain links TRBV4-1 to TRBJ2-1, with a weak D call TRBD1 (6 bases). Germline assignment: CDR1 MGHRA and CDR2 YSYEKL. V was clipped by 4 bases and J by 5 bases, with 15 bases between them. CDR3 length equals 15 residues. CDR3 in DNA: TGCGCCAGCAGCCTATCGGGACAAATCAACAATGAGCAGTTCTTC. This gives the protein CASSLSGQINNEQFF.

As concerns this clone: Other nucleotide sequences in the sample specify the same CDR3. The chain couples TRBV4-1 to TRBJ1-2; TRBD1 agrees at 10 bases. Trimming removed 1 base from V and 4 bases from J; junction bases left unmatched: 0. This CDR3 has 14 residues. Germline CDR1 reads MGHRA; CDR2 reads YSYEKL. The CDR3 DNA follows: TGCGCCAGCAGCCAAGGGACAGGGGGCTATGGCTACACCTTC. It yields the protein CASSQGTGGYGYTF.

J is TRBJ2-7 and V is TRBV9, with D possibly matching TRBD2 (7 bases). The CDR3 spans 13 residues. V was cut by 1 base and J by 3 bases, with 8 bases left in between. The V gene's germline CDR1 is SGDLS and CDR2 YYNGEE. In DNA form, the CDR3 reads TGTGCCAGCAGCGTAAGGGGGGGCTACGAGCAGTACTTC. Its translation is CASSVRGGYEQYF.

The rearrangement links TRBV10-1 to TRBJ1-4; D is uncertain. From germline, CDR1 is WNHNN and CDR2 SYGVQD (reference sequence). The ends were cut back, 4 bases at V and 3 bases at J, with 9 bases in the middle. The CDR3 extends over 14 amino acids. The CDR3 DNA reads TGCGCCAGCAGTGCAGGAGGAGCTAATGAAAAACTGTTTTTT. It codes for CASSAGGANEKLFF.

The rearrangement joins TRBV18 to TRBJ2-3; 7 bases line up with TRBD1. With 7 bases clipped from V and 1 base from J, the junction kept 5 bases outside the gene matches. CDR3 length: 14 residues. Germline V gene data show CDR1 as KGHSH and CDR2 as LQKENI. The CDR3 reads CASYLGQGTDTQYF. CDR3 DNA: TGTGCCAGCTATTTAGGACAGGGCACAGATACGCAGTATTTT.

The CDR3 nucleotides are TGTGCCAGTAGCCCAGGGTTTGAGCGCTACGAGCAGTACTTC. Its translation: CASSPGFERYEQYF. The chain employs TRBV19 and TRBJ2-7, with a weak D call TRBD1 (5 bases). V lost 6 bases and J 3 bases, leaving 15 bases between the germline ends. The CDR3 extends over 14 amino acids. The germline gives CDR1 LNHDA, CDR2 SQIVND (reference sequence).

This chain links TRBV14 with TRBJ1-2; the D is unclear. The CDR3 contains 15 residues. The germline CDR1 and CDR2 sequences are SGHDN and FVKESK. V shed 1 base and J shed 5 bases, with 14 bases lying between them. The CDR3 reads CASSQAPGRGYGYTF. For the CDR3, the DNA is TGTGCCAGCAGCCAAGCCCCCGGGAGAGGATATGGCTACACCTTC.

The chain recombines TRBV5-6 with TRBJ1-2; D possibly corresponds to TRBD1 (5 bases). The germline CDR1 and CDR2 sequences are SGHDT and YYEEEE. The CDR3 has 16 amino acids. Trimming shortened V by 0 bases and J by 1 base, and 13 bases separated the two germline ends. The CDR3 here is CASSLDRSGRNYGYTF. CDR3 DNA sequence: TGTGCCAGCAGCTTGGATAGGTCAGGGCGTAACTATGGCTACACCTTC.